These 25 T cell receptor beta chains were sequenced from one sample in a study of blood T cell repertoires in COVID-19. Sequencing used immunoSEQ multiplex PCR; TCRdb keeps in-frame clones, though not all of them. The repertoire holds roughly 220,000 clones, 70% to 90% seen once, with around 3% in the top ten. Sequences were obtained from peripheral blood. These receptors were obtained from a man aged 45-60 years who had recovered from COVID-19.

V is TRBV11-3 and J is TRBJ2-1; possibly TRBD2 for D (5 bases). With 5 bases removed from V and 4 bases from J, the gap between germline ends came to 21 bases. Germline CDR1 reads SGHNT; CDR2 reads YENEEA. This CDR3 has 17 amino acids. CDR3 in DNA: TGTGCCAGCAGCCCCCCGGTTCCGGGAAGGAAGTACAATGAGCAGTTCTTC. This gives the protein CASSPPVPGRKYNEQFF. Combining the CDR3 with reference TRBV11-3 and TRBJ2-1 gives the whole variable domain EAGVVQSPRYKIIEKKQPVAFWCNPISGHNTLYWYLQNLGQGPELLIRYENEEAVDDSQLPKDRFSAERLKGVDSTLKIQPAELGDSAVYLCASSPPVPGRKYNEQFFGPGTRLTVL.

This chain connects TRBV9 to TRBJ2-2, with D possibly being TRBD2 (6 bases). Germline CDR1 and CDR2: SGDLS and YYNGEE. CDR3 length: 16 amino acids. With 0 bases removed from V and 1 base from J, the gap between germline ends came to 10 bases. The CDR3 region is CASSVVGSGNTGELFF. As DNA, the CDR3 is TGTGCCAGCAGCGTAGTAGGTAGCGGGAACACCGGGGAGCTGTTTTTT. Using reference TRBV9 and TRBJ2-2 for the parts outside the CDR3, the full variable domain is DSGVTQTPKHLITATGQRVTLRCSPRSGDLSVYWYQQSLDQGLQFLIQYYNGEERAKGNILERFSAQQFPDLHSELNLSSLELGDSALYFCASSVVGSGNTGELFFGEGSRLTVL.

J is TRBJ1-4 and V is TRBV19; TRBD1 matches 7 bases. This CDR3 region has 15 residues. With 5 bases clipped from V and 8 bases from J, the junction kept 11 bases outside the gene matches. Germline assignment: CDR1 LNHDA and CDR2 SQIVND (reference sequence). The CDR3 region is CASSSLQGRFEKLFF. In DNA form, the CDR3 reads TGTGCCAGTAGTTCATTACAGGGGCGTTTCGAAAAACTGTTTTTT.

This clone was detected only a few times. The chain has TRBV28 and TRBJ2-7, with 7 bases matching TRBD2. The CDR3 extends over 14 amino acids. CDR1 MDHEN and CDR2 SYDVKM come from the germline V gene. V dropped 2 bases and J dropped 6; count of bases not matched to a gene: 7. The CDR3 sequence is CASSLRGGLAEQYF. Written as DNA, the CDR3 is TGTGCCAGCAGTTTAAGGGGAGGGTTGGCCGAGCAGTACTTC.

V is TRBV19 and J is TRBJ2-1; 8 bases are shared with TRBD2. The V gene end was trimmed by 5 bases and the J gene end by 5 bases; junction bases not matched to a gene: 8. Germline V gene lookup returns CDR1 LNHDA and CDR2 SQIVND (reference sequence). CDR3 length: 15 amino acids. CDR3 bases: TGTGCCAGTAGTGTAACTAGCGGAGGAGACAATGAGCAGTTCTTC. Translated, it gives CASSVTSGGDNEQFF. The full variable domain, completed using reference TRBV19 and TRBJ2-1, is DGGITQSPKYLFRKEGQNVTLSCEQNLNHDAMYWYRQDPGQGLRLIYYSQIVNDFQKGDIAEGYSVSREKKESFPLTVTSAQKNPTAFYLCASSVTSGGDNEQFFGPGTRLTVL.

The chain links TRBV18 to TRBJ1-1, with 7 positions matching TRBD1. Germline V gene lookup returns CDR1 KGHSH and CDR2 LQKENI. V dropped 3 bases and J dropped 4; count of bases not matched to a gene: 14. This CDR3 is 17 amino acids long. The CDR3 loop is CASSPSIAPRDSTEAFF. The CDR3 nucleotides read TGTGCCAGCTCACCGTCTATAGCACCGCGGGACAGCACTGAAGCTTTCTTT.

The CDR3 loop is CATSRGQLQETQYF. The CDR3 region has the DNA TGTGCCACCAGCAGAGGACAGTTGCAAGAGACCCAGTACTTC. The V call is TRBV15, the J call TRBJ2-5, with a possible D match to TRBD1 (5 bases). Germline V gives CDR1 LNHNV, CDR2 YYDKDF (reference sequence). CDR3 length: 14 residues. V gave up 1 base and J gave up 2 bases, with 8 bases separating them.

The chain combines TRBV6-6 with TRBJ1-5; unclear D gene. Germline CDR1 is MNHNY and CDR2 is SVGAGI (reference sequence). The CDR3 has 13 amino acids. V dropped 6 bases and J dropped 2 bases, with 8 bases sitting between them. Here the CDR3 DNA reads TGTGCCAGCAGCTCCGGGGGCAATCAGCCCCAGCATTTT. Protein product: CASSSGGNQPQHF.

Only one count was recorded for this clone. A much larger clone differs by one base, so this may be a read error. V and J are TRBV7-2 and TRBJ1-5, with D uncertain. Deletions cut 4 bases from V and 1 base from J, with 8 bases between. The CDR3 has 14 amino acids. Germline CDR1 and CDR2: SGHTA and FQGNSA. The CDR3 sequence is CASSSPGSNQPQHF. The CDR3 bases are TGTGCCAGCAGCTCCCCGGGAAGCAATCAGCCCCAGCATTTT.

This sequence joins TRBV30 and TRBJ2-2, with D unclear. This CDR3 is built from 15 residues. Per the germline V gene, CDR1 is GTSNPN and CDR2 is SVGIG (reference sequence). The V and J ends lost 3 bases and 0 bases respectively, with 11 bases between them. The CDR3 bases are TGTGCCTGGAGCCCCGGGTTAGCGAACACCGGGGAGCTGTTTTTT. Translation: CAWSPGLANTGELFF.

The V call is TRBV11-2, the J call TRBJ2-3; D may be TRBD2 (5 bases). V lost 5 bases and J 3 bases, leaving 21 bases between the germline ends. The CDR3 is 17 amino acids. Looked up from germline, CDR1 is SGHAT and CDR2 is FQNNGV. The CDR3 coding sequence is TGTGCCAGCAGCACCGATAGCGTAGGCTTCAGGACAGATACGCAGTATTTT. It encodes CASSTDSVGFRTDTQYF.

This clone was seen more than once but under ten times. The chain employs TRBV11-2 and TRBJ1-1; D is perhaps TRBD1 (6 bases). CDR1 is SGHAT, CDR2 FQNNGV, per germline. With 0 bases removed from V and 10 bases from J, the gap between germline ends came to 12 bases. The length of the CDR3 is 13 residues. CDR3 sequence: CASSLDTGFSAFF. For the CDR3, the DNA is TGTGCCAGCAGCTTAGATACAGGGTTTTCAGCTTTCTTT.

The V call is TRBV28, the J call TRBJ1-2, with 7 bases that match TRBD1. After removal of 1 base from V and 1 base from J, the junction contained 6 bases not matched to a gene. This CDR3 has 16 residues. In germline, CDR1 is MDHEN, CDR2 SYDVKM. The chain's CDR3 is CASSLLGQTYNYGYTF. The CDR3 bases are TGTGCCAGCAGTTTATTGGGACAGACTTATAACTATGGCTACACCTTC.

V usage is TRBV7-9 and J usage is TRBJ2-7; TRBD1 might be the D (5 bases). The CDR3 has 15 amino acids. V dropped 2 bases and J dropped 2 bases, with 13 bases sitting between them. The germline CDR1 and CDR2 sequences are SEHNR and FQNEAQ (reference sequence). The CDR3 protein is CASSLPGRQAYEQYF. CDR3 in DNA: TGTGCCAGCAGCTTACCAGGGCGCCAGGCCTACGAGCAGTACTTC.

The CDR3 spells CASRENRAGANVLTF. Here the CDR3 DNA reads TGTGCCAGCAGGGAAAACAGGGCTGGGGCCAACGTCCTGACTTTC. The chain recombines TRBV2 with TRBJ2-6; possibly TRBD1 for D (6 bases). Trimming pared 6 bases from V and 2 bases from J, leaving 11 bases between. Germline assignment: CDR1 SNHLY and CDR2 FYNNEI. This CDR3 is built from 15 residues. Filled out from reference TRBV2 and TRBJ2-6, the complete variable domain reads EPEVTQTPSHQVTQMGQEVILRCVPISNHLYFYWYRQILGQKVEFLVSFYNNEISEKSEIFDDQFSVERPDGSNFTLKIRSTKLEDSAMYFCASRENRAGANVLTFGAGSRLTVL.

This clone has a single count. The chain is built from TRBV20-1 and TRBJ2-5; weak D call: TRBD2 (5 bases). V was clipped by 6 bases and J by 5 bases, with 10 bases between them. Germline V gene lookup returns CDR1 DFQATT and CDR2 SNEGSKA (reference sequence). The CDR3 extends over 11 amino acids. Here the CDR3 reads CSAYRGETQYF. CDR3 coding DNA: TGCAGTGCCTACAGAGGGGAGACCCAGTACTTC.

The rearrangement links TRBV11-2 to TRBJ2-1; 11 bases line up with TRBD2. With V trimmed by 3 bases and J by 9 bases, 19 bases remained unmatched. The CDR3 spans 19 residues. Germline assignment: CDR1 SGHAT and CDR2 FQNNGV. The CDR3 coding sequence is TGTGCCAGCAGCTTCCGGCCACCGGGACTAGCGGTTCCCTCGGGTGAGCAGTTCTTC. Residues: CASSFRPPGLAVPSGEQFF.

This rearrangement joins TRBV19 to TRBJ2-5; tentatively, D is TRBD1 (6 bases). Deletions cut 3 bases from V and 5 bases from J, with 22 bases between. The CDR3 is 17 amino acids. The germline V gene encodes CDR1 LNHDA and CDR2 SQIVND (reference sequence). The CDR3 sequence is CASSIGSGAYFSETQYF. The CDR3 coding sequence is TGTGCCAGTAGTATTGGTTCAGGGGCGTATTTTAGCGAGACCCAGTACTTC.

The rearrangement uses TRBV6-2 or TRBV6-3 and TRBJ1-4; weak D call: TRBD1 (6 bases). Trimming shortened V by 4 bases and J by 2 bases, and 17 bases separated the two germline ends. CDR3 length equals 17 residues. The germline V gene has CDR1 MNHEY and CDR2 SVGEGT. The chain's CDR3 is CASSFRGEVATNEKLFF. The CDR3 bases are TGTGCCAGCAGTTTCAGGGGAGAGGTGGCCACTAATGAAAAACTGTTTTTT.

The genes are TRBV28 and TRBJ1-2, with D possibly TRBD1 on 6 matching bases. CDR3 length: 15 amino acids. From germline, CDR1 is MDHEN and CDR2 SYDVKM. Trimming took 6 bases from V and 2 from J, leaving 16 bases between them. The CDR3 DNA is TGTGCCAGCAGGGGGGCATCGGGACAAAACTATGGCTACACCTTC. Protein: CASRGASGQNYGYTF.

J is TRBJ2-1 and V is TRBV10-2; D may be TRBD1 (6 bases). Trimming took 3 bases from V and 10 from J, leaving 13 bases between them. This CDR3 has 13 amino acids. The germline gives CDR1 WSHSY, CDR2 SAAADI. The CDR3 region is CASSDFGGREQFF. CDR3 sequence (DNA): TGCGCCAGCAGTGATTTTGGGGGCAGGGAGCAGTTCTTC.

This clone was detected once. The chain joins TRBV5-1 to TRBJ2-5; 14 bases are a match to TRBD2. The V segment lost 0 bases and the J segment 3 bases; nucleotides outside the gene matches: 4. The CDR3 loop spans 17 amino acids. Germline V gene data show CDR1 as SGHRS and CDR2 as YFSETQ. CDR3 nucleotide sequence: TGCGCCAGCAGCTTGGCCCTGACTAGCGGGAGGGAAGAGACCCAGTACTTC. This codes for CASSLALTSGREETQYF.

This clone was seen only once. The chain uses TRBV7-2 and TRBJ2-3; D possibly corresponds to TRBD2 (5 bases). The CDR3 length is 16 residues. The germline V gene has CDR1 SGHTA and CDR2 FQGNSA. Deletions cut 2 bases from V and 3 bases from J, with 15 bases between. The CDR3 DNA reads TGTGCCAGCAGCTTAATGGGTGGACTTGGGACAGATACGCAGTATTTT. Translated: CASSLMGGLGTDTQYF.

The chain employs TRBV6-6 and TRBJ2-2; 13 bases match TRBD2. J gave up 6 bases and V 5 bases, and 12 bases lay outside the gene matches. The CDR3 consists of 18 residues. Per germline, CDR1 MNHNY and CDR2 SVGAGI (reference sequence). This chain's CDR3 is CASSPLRTSGSRPGELFF. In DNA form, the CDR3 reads TGTGCCAGCAGTCCATTAAGGACTAGCGGGAGTCGTCCCGGGGAGCTGTTTTTT.

Here the CDR3 reads CASSLTSGRGNEQFF. The CDR3 region has the DNA TGTGCCAGCAGCCTAACTAGCGGGAGGGGCAATGAGCAGTTCTTC. The chain has TRBV7-7 and TRBJ2-1, with TRBD2 identical over 13 bases. The V and J ends lost 5 bases and 6 bases, in that order; junction bases with no gene match: 4. CDR1 SSHAT and CDR2 FNYEAQ come from the germline V gene (reference sequence). This CDR3 contains 15 residues.